This T cell receptor (beta chain) was identified during a study of cytotoxic CD8 clonotypes in ibrutinib-treated CLL. Study information: The patients comprised approximately ten relapsed/refractory and more than 14 treatment-naive cases, about 18 IGHV unmutated. Samples yielded averages of hundreds of thousands of productive templates and 75,000 to 95,000 productive rearrangements.

This clone was counted between two and nine times. What it binds is unknown. This CDR3 is 12 amino acids long. Trimming cost V 3 bases and J 5 bases, with 7 bases left between them. Germline CDR1 and CDR2: MDHEN and SYDVKM. Study-level findings and limits: Clonality, elevated at ibrutinib response, dropped back toward baseline at progression. The study found baseline clonality above age-matched healthy donors, tracking circulating CD8+ T-cell counts.

The repertoire was sequenced with immunoSEQ multiplex PCR; TCRdb's copy has only in-frame clones and lacks some. Counted here are around 76,000 clones, roughly 85% occurring once; the ten biggest clones make up about 40%. This material consisted of PBMCs, taken after 24 months of ibrutinib treatment. This receptor was obtained from a human donor with chronic lymphocytic leukemia. The genes are TRBV28 and TRBJ1-2; no clear D. As DNA, the CDR3 is TGTGCCAGCAGTTTCGCAGAATATGGCTACACCTTC. It yields the protein CASSFAEYGYTF.